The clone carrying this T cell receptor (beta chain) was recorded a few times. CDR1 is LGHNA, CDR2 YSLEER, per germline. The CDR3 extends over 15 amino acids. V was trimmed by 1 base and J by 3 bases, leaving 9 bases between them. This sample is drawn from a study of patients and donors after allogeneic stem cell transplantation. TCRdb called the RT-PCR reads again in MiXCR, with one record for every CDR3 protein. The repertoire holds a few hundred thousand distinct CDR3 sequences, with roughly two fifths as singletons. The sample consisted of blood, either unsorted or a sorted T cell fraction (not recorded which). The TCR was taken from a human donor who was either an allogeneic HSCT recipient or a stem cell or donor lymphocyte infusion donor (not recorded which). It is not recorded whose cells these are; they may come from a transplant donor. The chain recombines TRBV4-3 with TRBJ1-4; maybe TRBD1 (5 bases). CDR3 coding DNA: TGCGCCAGCAGCCAAGTGCGGGGGGCTAATGAAAAACTGTTTTTT. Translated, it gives CASSQVRGANEKLFF.